These 21 T cell receptor beta chains were sequenced from one sample in a study of blood T cell repertoires in COVID-19. The data were produced by immunoSEQ multiplex PCR, yet TCRdb's version contains in-frame clones alone and is incomplete. Counted here are 120,000 to 150,000 clones, about four fifths occurring once; the ten biggest clones make up 8% to 9%. The material sequenced was peripheral blood. The source is a human donor with acute or convalescent COVID-19. The donor label of this sample is uncertain.

V and J are TRBV19 and TRBJ1-1; TRBD1 matches 7 bases. The CDR3 sequence is 15 residues long. Germline CDR1 and CDR2: LNHDA and SQIVND (reference sequence). The V segment lost 7 bases and the J segment 2 bases; nucleotides outside the gene matches: 10. CDR3: CASKEGGQLNTEAFF. The CDR3 bases are TGTGCCAGTAAAGAAGGGGGACAGCTTAACACTGAAGCTTTCTTT.

The chain joins TRBV7-3 to TRBJ2-1, with 11 bases that match TRBD2. The V and J ends lost 0 bases and 4 bases, in that order; junction bases with no gene match: 5. The CDR3 has 17 residues. Germline loops: CDR1 SGHTA, CDR2 FQGTGA. CDR3 sequence: CASSLTGPSGGYNEQFF. CDR3 in DNA: TGTGCCAGCAGCTTAACAGGGCCTAGCGGGGGGTACAATGAGCAGTTCTTC.

The chain joins TRBV27 to TRBJ1-2, with a possible D match to TRBD1 (5 bases). The CDR3 totals 15 residues. V lost 2 bases and J lost 7, with 17 bases in between. From germline, CDR1 is MNHEY and CDR2 SMNVEV (reference sequence). CDR3 region: CASSLMGGVPSGYTF. CDR3 bases: TGTGCCAGCAGTTTAATGGGAGGGGTCCCAAGTGGCTACACCTTC.

The rearrangement uses TRBV19 and TRBJ2-1, with D perhaps TRBD1 (6 bases). CDR1 and CDR2 (germline): LNHDA, SQIVND (reference sequence). This CDR3 contains 14 residues. With 7 bases removed from V and 5 bases from J, the gap between germline ends came to 15 bases. This CDR3 is CASTNRALDNEQFF. The CDR3 DNA follows: TGTGCCAGTACCAACAGGGCCCTGGACAATGAGCAGTTCTTC.

This chain connects TRBV4-1 to TRBJ1-2; D gene unclear. The germline V and J ends were trimmed by 4 bases and 8 bases, with 14 bases remaining between them. The CDR3 is 13 amino acids. Germline values: CDR1 MGHRA, CDR2 YSYEKL. The CDR3 sequence: CASSLPGGFGYTF. The CDR3 nucleotides are TGCGCCAGCAGCCTCCCGGGAGGGTTCGGCTACACCTTC.

The V call is TRBV5-4, the J call TRBJ2-2; D unresolved. Trimming removed 2 bases at V and 1 base at J, with 9 bases between. Germline V lookup: CDR1 SGHNT, CDR2 YYREEE (reference sequence). This CDR3 contains 15 residues. CDR3 DNA: TGTGCCAGCAGCTTTGGTCAGCGGAACACCGGGGAGCTGTTTTTT. The encoded protein is CASSFGQRNTGELFF. The complete variable domain, with remaining parts taken from reference TRBV5-4 and TRBJ2-2, reads ETGVTQSPTHLIKTRGQQVTLRCSSQSGHNTVSWYQQALGQGPQFIFQYYREEENGRGNFPPRFSGLQFPNYSSELNVNALELDDSALYLCASSFGQRNTGELFFGEGSRLTVL.

The chain is built from TRBV3-1 (or the pseudogene TRBV3-2) and TRBJ1-2; 9 bases are a match to TRBD1. The CDR3 runs 14 residues. Trimming removed 5 bases from V and 2 bases from J; junction bases left unmatched: 3. Germline V CDR1 and CDR2: LGHDT, YNNKEL (reference sequence). The CDR3 bases are TGTGCCAGCAGCTACAGGGGGCTGAACTATGGCTACACCTTC. It specifies CASSYRGLNYGYTF.

This clone was seen ten or more times. The chain links TRBV18 to TRBJ2-7, with a possible D match to TRBD1 (6 bases). Germline CDR1 reads KGHSH; CDR2 reads LQKENI. There are 13 residues in the CDR3. Trimming stripped 4 bases from V and 1 base from J, with 8 bases between. The CDR3 DNA sequence: TGTGCCAGCTCACGGGACACATCCTACGAGCAGTACTTC. This sequence encodes CASSRDTSYEQYF.

This chain joins TRBV11-2 and TRBJ2-7; D is unclear. The CDR3 loop spans 13 amino acids. Trimming pared 3 bases from V and 2 bases from J, leaving 8 bases between. Germline CDR1 SGHAT, CDR2 FQNNGV. In DNA form, the CDR3 reads TGTGCCAGCAGCTTGGTTTCGGCCTACGAGCAGTACTTC. It encodes CASSLVSAYEQYF.

This clone occurred a few times. V and J are TRBV11-2 and TRBJ2-7; D is undetermined. Per the germline V gene, CDR1 is SGHAT and CDR2 is FQNNGV. The V end lost 2 bases, the J end lost 3 bases, and 14 bases lay between the germline ends. The CDR3 runs to 15 residues. CDR3 region: CASSLSLTPNYEQYF. The DNA of the CDR3 is TGTGCCAGCAGCTTATCGCTGACACCTAACTACGAGCAGTACTTC. The whole variable domain, remainder taken from reference TRBV11-2 and TRBJ2-7, is EAGVAQSPRYKIIEKRQSVAFWCNPISGHATLYWYQQILGQGPKLLIQFQNNGVVDDSQLPKDRFSAERLKGVDSTLKIQPAKLEDSAVYLCASSLSLTPNYEQYFGPGTRLTVT.

This clone was picked up a small number of times. This rearrangement joins TRBV3-1 (or the pseudogene TRBV3-2) to TRBJ2-4, with TRBD2 matching 7 bases. Germline CDR1 and CDR2: LGHDT and YNNKEL (reference sequence). The CDR3 sequence is 14 residues long. V lost 4 bases to trimming and J lost 1 base; unmatched junction nucleotides: 1. CDR3 in amino acids: CASSLGGAKNIQYF. The CDR3 nucleotides read TGTGCCAGCAGCCTGGGGGGGGCCAAAAACATTCAGTACTTC.

The chain joins TRBV7-8 to TRBJ1-1; D is unclear. The V end lost 2 bases, the J end lost 0 bases, and 10 bases lay between the germline ends. The CDR3 sequence is 15 residues long. Germline V gives CDR1 SGHVS, CDR2 FQNEAQ. CDR3 bases: TGTGCCAGCAGCTTAAAATGGCAGGTGAACACTGAAGCTTTCTTT. Residues: CASSLKWQVNTEAFF.

The J gene is TRBJ1-2, the V gene TRBV5-1; tentative D call: TRBD1 (6 bases). The CDR3 extends over 12 amino acids. V dropped 4 bases and J dropped 5 bases, with 9 bases sitting between them. Germline CDR1 SGHRS, CDR2 YFSETQ. The CDR3 DNA is TGCGCCAGCAGCCGGACAGCTTATGGCTACACCTTC. Translation: CASSRTAYGYTF.

The chain joins TRBV9 to TRBJ2-3; 9 bases line up with TRBD2. Per germline, CDR1 SGDLS and CDR2 YYNGEE. The junction had 11 bases not matched to a gene; V was cut back by 4 bases and J by 5 bases. CDR3 length: 16 residues. CDR3 in DNA: TGTGCCAGCAGCCTACTGTCTGCGGGGGGGCAAGATACGCAGTATTTT. Its translation: CASSLLSAGGQDTQYF.

The genes are TRBV19 and TRBJ2-7, with TRBD2 matching over 7 bases. CDR1 and CDR2 (germline): LNHDA, SQIVND (reference sequence). Trimming took 7 bases from V and 3 from J; bases not matched to a gene: 6. The CDR3 runs 13 residues. CDR3 protein: CASKNPGGYEQYF. The CDR3 nucleotides are TGTGCCAGTAAAAATCCGGGAGGCTACGAGCAGTACTTC.

This chain joins TRBV2 and TRBJ1-1, with a possible D match to TRBD1 (6 bases). The CDR3 runs 14 residues. CDR1 and CDR2 (germline): SNHLY, FYNNEI. Deletions cut 4 bases from V and 7 bases from J, with 16 bases between. The CDR3 DNA reads TGTGCCAGCAGTGGGGACATTTCCAGCCGTGAAGCTTTCTTT. This codes for CASSGDISSREAFF.

J is TRBJ2-2 and V is TRBV27, with TRBD2 matching 11 bases. The germline CDR1 and CDR2 sequences are MNHEY and SMNVEV (reference sequence). The CDR3 runs 14 residues. Trimming cost V 6 bases and J 7 bases; bases outside gene matches: 4. The CDR3 sequence is CASRVGLAVGELFF. CDR3 sequence (DNA): TGTGCCAGCAGGGTGGGACTAGCGGTCGGGGAGCTGTTTTTT.

The chain couples TRBV10-1 to TRBJ2-2, with 9 nucleotides matching TRBD1. Germline assignment: CDR1 WNHNN and CDR2 SYGVQD (reference sequence). This CDR3 is 15 amino acids long. The V segment lost 4 bases and the J segment 1 base; nucleotides outside the gene matches: 1. The CDR3 DNA reads as TGCGCCAGCAGTGGGGACAGGGAGAACACCGGGGAGCTGTTTTTT. Its translation: CASSGDRENTGELFF.

The rearrangement links TRBV6-5 to TRBJ2-3, with 9 bases that match TRBD2. The CDR3 extends over 14 amino acids. CDR1 is MNHEY, CDR2 SVGAGI, per germline. V shed 8 bases and J 1 base; nucleotides not matched to a gene: 4. CDR3 nucleotide sequence: TGTGCCAGCGATAGCGGGAGCCGCACAGATACGCAGTATTTT. This translates into CASDSGSRTDTQYF.

J is TRBJ1-3 and V is TRBV19; D is undetermined. Germline-derived CDR1 and CDR2 are LNHDA and SQIVND (reference sequence). The CDR3 runs to 15 residues. Trimming shortened V by 6 bases and J by 1 base, and 13 bases separated the two germline ends. The CDR3: CASSPSWVSGNTIYF. The CDR3 coding sequence is TGTGCCAGTAGCCCTAGTTGGGTGTCTGGAAACACCATATATTTT.

V is TRBV15 and J is TRBJ1-5; TRBD1 aligns across 11 bases. The CDR3 contains 16 residues. Germline V gene lookup returns CDR1 LNHNV and CDR2 YYDKDF (reference sequence). The ends lost 1 base at V and 3 bases at J; junction bases unmatched: 2. The DNA of the CDR3 is TGTGCCACCAGCAGAGGGGACAGGGGGAACAATCAGCCCCAGCATTTT. Translating gives CATSRGDRGNNQPQHF.